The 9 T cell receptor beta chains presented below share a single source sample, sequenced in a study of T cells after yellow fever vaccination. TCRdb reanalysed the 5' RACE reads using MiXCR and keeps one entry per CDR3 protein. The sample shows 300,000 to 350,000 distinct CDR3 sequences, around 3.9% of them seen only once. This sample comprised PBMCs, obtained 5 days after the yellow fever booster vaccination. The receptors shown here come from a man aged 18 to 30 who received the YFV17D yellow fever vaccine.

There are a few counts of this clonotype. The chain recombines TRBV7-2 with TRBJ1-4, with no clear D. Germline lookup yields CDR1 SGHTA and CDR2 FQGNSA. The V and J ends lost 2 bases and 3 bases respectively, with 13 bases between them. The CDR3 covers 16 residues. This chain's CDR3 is CASSLNGGRPNEKLFF. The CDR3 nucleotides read TGTGCCAGCAGCTTAAATGGAGGGCGGCCTAATGAAAAACTGTTTTTT.

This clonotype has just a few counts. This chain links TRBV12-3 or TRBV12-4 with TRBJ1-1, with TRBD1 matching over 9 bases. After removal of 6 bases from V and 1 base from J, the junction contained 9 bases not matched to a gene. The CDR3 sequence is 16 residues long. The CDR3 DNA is TGTGCCAGCAGCCCAGTCCCGGGACAGGGGAACACTGAAGCTTTCTTT. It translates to CASSPVPGQGNTEAFF.

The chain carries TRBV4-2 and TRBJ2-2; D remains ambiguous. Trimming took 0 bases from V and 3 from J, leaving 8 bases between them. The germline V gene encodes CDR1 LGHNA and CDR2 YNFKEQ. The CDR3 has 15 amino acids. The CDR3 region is CASSQEILDTGELFF. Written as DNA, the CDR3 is TGTGCCAGCAGCCAAGAAATTCTCGACACCGGGGAGCTGTTTTTT.

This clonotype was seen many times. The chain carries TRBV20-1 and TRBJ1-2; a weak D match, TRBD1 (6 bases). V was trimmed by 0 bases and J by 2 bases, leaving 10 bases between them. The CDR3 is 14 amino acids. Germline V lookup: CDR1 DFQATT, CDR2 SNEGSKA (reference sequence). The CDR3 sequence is CSARDARGNYGYTF. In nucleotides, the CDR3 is TGCAGTGCTAGAGATGCTAGGGGGAACTATGGCTACACCTTC.

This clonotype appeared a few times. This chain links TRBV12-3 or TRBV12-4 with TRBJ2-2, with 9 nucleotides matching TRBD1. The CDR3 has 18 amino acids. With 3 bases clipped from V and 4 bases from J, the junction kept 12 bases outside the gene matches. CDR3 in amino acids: CASSFRGLGQGITGELFF. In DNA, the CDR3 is TGTGCCAGCAGTTTTCGGGGCCTCGGACAGGGGATCACCGGGGAGCTGTTTTTT.

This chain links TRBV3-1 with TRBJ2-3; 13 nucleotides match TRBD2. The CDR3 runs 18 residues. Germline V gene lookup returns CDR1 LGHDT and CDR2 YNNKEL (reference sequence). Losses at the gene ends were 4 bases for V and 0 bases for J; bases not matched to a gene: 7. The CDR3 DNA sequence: TGTGCCAGCAGCCCCGGACTAGCGGGGGCATCTAGCACAGATACGCAGTATTTT. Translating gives CASSPGLAGASSTDTQYF.

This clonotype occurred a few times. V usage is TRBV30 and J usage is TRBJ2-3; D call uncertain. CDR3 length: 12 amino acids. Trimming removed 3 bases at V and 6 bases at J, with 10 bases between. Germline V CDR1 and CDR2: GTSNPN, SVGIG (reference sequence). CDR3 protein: CAWRNSGDTQYF. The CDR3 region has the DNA TGTGCCTGGAGGAATAGTGGGGATACGCAGTATTTT.

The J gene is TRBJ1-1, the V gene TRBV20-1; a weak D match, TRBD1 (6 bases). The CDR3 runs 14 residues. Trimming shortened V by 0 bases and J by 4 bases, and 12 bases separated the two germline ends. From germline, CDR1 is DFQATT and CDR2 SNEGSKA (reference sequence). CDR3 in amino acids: CSARDPRGPTEAFF. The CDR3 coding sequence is TGCAGTGCTAGAGACCCCCGGGGGCCCACTGAAGCTTTCTTT.

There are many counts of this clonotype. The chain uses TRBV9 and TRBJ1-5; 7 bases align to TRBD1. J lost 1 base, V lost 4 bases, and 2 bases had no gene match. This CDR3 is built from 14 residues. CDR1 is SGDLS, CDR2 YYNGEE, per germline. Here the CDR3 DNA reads TGTGCCAGCAGCTCGGGACAGAGCAATCAGCCCCAGCATTTT. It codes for CASSSGQSNQPQHF. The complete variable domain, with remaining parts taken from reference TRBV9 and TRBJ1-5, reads DSGVTQTPKHLITATGQRVTLRCSPRSGDLSVYWYQQSLDQGLQFLIQYYNGEERAKGNILERFSAQQFPDLHSELNLSSLELGDSALYFCASSSGQSNQPQHFGDGTRLSIL.